The source of this T cell receptor beta chain is a study of blood T cell repertoires in COVID-19. Produced via immunoSEQ multiplex PCR; TCRdb's table is partial and in-frame only. The sample holds roughly 96,000 clones; roughly 82% are singletons and the top ten take 18%. Trimming removed 5 bases from V and 8 bases from J, with 15 bases in between. The CDR3 length is 13 residues. This TCR was recovered from an elderly man with acute or convalescent COVID-19. Sequenced input: peripheral blood. The V gene is TRBV12-3 or TRBV12-4, the J gene TRBJ1-2; maybe TRBD1 (5 bases). The CDR3 sequence: CASSPGGGRGYTF. CDR3 DNA sequence: TGTGCCAGCAGTCCGGGGGGAGGAAGGGGCTACACCTTC.